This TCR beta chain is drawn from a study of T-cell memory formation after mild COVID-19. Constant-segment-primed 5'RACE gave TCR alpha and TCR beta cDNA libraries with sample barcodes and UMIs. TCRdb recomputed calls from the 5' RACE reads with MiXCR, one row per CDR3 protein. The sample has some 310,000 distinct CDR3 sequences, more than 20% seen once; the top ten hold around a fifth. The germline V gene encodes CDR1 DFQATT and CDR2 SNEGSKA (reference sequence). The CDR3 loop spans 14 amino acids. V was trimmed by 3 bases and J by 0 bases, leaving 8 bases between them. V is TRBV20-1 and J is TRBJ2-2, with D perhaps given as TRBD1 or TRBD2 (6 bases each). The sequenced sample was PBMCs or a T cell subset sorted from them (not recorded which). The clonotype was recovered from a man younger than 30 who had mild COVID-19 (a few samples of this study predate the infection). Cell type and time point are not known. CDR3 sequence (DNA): TGCAGTGCTAGCCGGGGGCCGAACACCGGGGAGCTGTTTTTT. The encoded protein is CSASRGPNTGELFF.